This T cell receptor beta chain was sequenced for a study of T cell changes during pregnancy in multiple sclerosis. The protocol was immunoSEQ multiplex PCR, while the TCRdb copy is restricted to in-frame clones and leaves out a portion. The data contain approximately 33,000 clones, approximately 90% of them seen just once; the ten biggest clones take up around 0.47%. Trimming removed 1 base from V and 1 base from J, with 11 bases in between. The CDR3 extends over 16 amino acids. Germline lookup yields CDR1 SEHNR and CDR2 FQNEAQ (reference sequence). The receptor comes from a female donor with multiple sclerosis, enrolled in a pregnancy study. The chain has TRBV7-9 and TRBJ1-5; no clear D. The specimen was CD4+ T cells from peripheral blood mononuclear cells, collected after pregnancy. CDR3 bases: TGTGCCAGCAGCTTAGGAGGGCCCCTGAGCAATCAGCCCCAGCATTTT. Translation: CASSLGGPLSNQPQHF. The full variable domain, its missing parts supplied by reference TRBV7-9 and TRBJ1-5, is DTGVSQNPRHKITKRGQNVTFRCDPISEHNRLYWYRQTLGQGPEFLTYFQNEAQLEKSRLLSDRFSAERPKGSFSTLEIQRTEQGDSAMYLCASSLGGPLSNQPQHFGDGTRLSIL.